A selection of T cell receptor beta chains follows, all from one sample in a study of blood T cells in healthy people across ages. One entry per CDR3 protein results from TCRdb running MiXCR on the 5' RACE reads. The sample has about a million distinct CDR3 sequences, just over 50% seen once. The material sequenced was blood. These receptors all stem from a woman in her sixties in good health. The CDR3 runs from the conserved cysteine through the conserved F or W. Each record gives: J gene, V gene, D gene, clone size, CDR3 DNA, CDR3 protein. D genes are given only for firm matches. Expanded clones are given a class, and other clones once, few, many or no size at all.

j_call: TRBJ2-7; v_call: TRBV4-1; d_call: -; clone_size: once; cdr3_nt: TGCGCCAGCAGCCAAGTGGGGCCGCCAGCCTACGAGCAGTACTTC; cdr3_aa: CASSQVGPPAYEQYF
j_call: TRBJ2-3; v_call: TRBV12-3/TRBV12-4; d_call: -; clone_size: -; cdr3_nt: TGTGCCACCGCGGATTACACAGATACGCAGTATTTT; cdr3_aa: CATADYTDTQYF
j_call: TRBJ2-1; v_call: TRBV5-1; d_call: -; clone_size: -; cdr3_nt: TGCGCCAGCAGCTTGAGGGTCAGAGATTCGGTTGGTGAGCAGTTCTTC; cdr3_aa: CASSLRVRDSVGEQFF
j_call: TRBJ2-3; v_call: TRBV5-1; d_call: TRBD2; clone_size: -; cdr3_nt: TGCGCCAGCAGATGGAGCGGGGGCCTTACAGATACGCAGTATTTT; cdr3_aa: CASRWSGGLTDTQYF
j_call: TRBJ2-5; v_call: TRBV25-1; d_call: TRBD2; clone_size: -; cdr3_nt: TGTGCCAGCAGTGAATCTAGCGGGATGGTTGAGACCCAGTACTTC; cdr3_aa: CASSESSGMVETQYF
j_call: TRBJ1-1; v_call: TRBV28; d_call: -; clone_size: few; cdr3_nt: TGTGCCAGCAGTTTGAGGGGTGGAAGGACTGAAGCTTTCTTT; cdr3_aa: CASSLRGGRTEAFF
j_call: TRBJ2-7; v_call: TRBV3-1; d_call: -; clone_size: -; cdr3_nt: TGTGCCAGCAGCCAATTCCCCTCACCCGAGCAGTACTTC; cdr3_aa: CASSQFPSPEQYF
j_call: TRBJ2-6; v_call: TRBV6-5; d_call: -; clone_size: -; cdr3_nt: TGTGCCAGCAGTTACGAGGGATCGGGAACAGGGGCCAACGTCCTGACTTTC; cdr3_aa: CASSYEGSGTGANVLTF
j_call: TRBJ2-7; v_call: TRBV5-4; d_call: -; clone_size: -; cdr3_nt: TGTGCCAGCAGCTTGGGCAGGGGCTTGGGAGTCTACGAGCAGTACTTC; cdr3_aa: CASSLGRGLGVYEQYF
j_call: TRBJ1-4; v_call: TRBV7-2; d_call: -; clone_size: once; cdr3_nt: TGTGCCAGCAGCGTGGACAGTGAAGAAAAACTGTTTTTT; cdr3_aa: CASSVDSEEKLFF
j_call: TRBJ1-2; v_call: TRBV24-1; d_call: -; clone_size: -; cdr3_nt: TGTGCCACCAGTGACCTAAAGTCCGCTAATCCAGGCTACACCTTC; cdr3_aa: CATSDLKSANPGYTF
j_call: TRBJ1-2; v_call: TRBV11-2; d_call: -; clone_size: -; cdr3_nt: TGTGCCAGCAGCTCTCATTTTTTCGGCGATGGCTACACCTTC; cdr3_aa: CASSSHFFGDGYTF
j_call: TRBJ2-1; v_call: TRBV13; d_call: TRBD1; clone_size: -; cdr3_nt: TGTGCCAGCAGCTCCAGGGAGGGACAGGGGTGGCATGAGCAGTTCTTC; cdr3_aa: CASSSREGQGWHEQFF
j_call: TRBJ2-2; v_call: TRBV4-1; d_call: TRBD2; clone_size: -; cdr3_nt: TGCGCCTGCAGCCAAGATGGTGTGCGGACTAGCGGGAGAAAAACCGGGGAGCTGTTTTTT; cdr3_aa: CACSQDGVRTSGRKTGELFF
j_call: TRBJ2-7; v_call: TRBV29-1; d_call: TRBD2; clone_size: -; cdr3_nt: TGCAGCGCATCGGGGACTAGCGGGAACTCCTACGAGCAGTACTTC; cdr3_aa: CSASGTSGNSYEQYF
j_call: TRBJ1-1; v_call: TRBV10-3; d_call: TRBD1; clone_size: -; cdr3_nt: TGTGCCATCACGGACAGGGTGAACACTGAAGCTTTCTTT; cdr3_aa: CAITDRVNTEAFF
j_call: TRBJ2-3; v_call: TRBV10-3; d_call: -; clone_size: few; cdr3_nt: TGTGCCATCAGCATGATAGAGGATACGCAGTATTTT; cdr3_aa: CAISMIEDTQYF
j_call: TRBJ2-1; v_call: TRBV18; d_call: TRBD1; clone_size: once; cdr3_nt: TGTGCCAGCTCCGGGACAGGGGAGGGTGAGCAGTTCTTC; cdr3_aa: CASSGTGEGEQFF
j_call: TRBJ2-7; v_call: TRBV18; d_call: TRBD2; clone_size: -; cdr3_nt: TGTGCCAGCTCACCCCGACCGGGACTAGCGGGAGGGGATAACGAGCAGTACTTC; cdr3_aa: CASSPRPGLAGGDNEQYF
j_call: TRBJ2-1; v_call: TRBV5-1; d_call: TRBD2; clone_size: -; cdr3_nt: TGCGCCAGCAGCTTGGATCGGACTAGCACCTACAATGAGCAGTTCTTC; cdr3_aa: CASSLDRTSTYNEQFF
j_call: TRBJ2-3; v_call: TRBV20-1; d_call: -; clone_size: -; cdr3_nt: TGCAGTGCTATCGACACAGGGAGGGCAGATACGCAGTATTTT; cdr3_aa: CSAIDTGRADTQYF
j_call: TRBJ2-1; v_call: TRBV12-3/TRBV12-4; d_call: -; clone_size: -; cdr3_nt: TGTGCCAGCAGTAATTCGGGGTTTGGTAATGAGCAGTTCTTC; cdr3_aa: CASSNSGFGNEQFF
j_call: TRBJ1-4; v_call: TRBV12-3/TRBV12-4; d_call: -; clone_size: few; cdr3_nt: TGTGCCAGCAGTGACGGCGGGGGTAATGAAAAACTGTTTTTT; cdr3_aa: CASSDGGGNEKLFF
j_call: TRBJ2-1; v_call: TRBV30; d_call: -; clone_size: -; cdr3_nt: TGTGCCTGGATGCAGAGCTATGAGCAGTTCTTC; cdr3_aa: CAWMQSYEQFF
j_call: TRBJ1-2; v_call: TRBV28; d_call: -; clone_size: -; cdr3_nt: TGTGCCAGCAGTTCCCAATTGACCAATCTTGGCTACACCTTC; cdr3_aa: CASSSQLTNLGYTF
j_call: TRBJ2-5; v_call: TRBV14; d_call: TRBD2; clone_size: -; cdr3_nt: TGTGCCAGCAGCGCGGGGGGGAAGCAGTACTTC; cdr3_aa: CASSAGGKQYF
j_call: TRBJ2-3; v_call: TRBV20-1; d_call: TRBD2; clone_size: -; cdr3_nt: TGCAGTGCCCGCAAGCGGGAGGGATTCACAGATACGCAGTATTTT; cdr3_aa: CSARKREGFTDTQYF
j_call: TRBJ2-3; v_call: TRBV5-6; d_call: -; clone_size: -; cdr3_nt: TGTGCCAGCAGCTTGGTGTGGACGAGGACTCCCACCACAGATACGCAGTATTTT; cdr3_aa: CASSLVWTRTPTTDTQYF
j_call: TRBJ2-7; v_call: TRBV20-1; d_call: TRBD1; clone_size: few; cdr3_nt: TGCAGTGCTAGAGGGACAGGTAACACGAGCCTTATTCGCGAGCAGTACTTC; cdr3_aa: CSARGTGNTSLIREQYF
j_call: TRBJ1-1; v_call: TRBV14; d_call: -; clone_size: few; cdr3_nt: TGTGCCAGCAGCCAGGGGTTGAGTGAAGCTTTCTTT; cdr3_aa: CASSQGLSEAFF
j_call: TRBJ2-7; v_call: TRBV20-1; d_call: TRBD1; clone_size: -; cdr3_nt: TGCAGTGCTTCAGGTCCTGGGACAGGGGATATTTCCGAGCAGTACTTC; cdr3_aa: CSASGPGTGDISEQYF
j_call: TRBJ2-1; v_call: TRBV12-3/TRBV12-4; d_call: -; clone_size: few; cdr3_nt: TGTGCCAGCAGTTTAGCGGGAGTTGTCTATGAGCAGTTCTTC; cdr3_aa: CASSLAGVVYEQFF
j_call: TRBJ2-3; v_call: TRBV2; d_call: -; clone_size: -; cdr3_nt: TGTGCCAGCAGTTATACCGGGACCACAGATACGCAGTATTTT; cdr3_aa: CASSYTGTTDTQYF
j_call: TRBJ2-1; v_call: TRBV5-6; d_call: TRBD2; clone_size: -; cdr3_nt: TGTGCCAGCAGCATCGAGACTAGCGGGAGAAATGAGCAGTTCTTC; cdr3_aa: CASSIETSGRNEQFF
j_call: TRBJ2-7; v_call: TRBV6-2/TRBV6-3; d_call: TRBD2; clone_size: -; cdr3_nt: TGTGCCAGCAGGTGGACTAGCGGGACACCTAACTCCTACGAGCAGTACTTC; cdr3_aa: CASRWTSGTPNSYEQYF
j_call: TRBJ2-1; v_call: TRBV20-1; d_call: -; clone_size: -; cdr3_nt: TGCAGTGCTAGTAATACAAGGGGATTCTCCTACAATGAGCAGTTCTTC; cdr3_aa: CSASNTRGFSYNEQFF
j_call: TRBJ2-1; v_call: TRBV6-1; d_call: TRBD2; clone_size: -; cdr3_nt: TGTGCCACCAGACTAGCGGGAGTTCGGTACAATGAGCAGTTCTTC; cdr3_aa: CATRLAGVRYNEQFF
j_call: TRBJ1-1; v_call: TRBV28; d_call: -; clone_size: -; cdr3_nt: TGTGCCAGCCCTCACGCTGAAGCTTTCTTT; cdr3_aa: CASPHAEAFF